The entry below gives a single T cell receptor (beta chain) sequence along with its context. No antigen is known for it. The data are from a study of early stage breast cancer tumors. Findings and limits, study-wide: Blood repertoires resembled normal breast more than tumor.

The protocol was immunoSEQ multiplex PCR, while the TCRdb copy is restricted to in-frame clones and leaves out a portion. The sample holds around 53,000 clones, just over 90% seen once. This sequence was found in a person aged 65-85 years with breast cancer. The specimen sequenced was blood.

In nucleotides, the CDR3 is TGTGCCAGCGGGGGCTCCAATGAGCAGTTCTTC. It yields the protein CASGGSNEQFF. The genes are TRBV7-9 and TRBJ2-1; possible D gene TRBD1, 6 bases. Between the trimmed V and J ends, which lost 8 bases and 6 bases, there was a span of 8 bases. Germline V CDR1 and CDR2: SEHNR, FQNEAQ (reference sequence). This CDR3 spans 11 amino acids.